This TCR beta chain is drawn from a study of early T cells in non-severe SARS-CoV-2 infection. Overall study: With bulk RNA from unsorted whole blood as input, sequencing yielded unpaired chains.

This CDR3 contains 14 residues. From germline, CDR1 is SGHNT and CDR2 YYREEE (reference sequence). V gave up 0 bases and J gave up 6 bases, with 10 bases separating them. This clonotype appeared a few times. TCRdb redid the calling of the 5' RACE reads with MiXCR, one entry per CDR3 protein. The repertoire holds 55,000 to 70,000 distinct CDR3 sequences, approximately 11% seen once, with 6.4% in the top ten. This clonotype was sampled from an adult who was a healthcare worker with PCR-confirmed SARS-CoV-2 infection or an uninfected control (not recorded which). The sequencing input was whole blood. The V gene is TRBV5-4, the J gene TRBJ2-1, with no clear D. CDR3 sequence reads: CASSLVISSNEQFF. CDR3 nucleotides: TGTGCCAGCAGCTTGGTCATTAGCAGCAATGAGCAGTTCTTC.